One sample yielded the 8 T cell receptor beta chains listed below, sequenced in a study of blood T cell repertoires in COVID-19. Some clones are missing from TCRdb's copy, which holds only in-frame ones; the method was immunoSEQ multiplex PCR. The table records about 150,000 clones, roughly 80% of them present only once. Input material: PBMCs or T cells enriched from blood (not recorded which). The receptors come from a woman aged 45 to 65 who had recovered from COVID-19.

The chain joins TRBV29-1 to TRBJ1-1, with D unclear. Germline V lookup: CDR1 SQVTM, CDR2 ANQGSEA. Trimming shortened V by 7 bases and J by 6 bases, and 18 bases separated the two germline ends. The CDR3 is 13 residues long. CDR3 protein: CSAANSVYAEAFF. The CDR3 DNA reads as TGCAGCGCAGCCAACTCCGTTTATGCTGAAGCTTTCTTT.

The chain carries TRBV19 and TRBJ1-1; D is unclear. Between the trimmed V and J ends, which lost 3 bases and 5 bases, there was a span of 10 bases. The CDR3 extends over 13 amino acids. Per germline, CDR1 LNHDA and CDR2 SQIVND (reference sequence). CDR3: CASSMAARTEAFF. In DNA form, the CDR3 reads TGTGCCAGTAGTATGGCTGCGAGGACTGAAGCTTTCTTT.

The rearrangement links TRBV19 to TRBJ1-2; D is uncertain. V lost 3 bases to trimming and J lost 6 bases, with 17 bases between them. CDR1 and CDR2 (germline): LNHDA, SQIVND (reference sequence). The CDR3 length is 15 residues. The CDR3 coding sequence is TGTGCCAGTAGTATTTTGGCGCCGAGGAAGGATGGCTACACCTTC. It specifies CASSILAPRKDGYTF.

CDR3 region: CASSPSSHRSLNAEAFF. As DNA, the CDR3 is TGCGCCAGCAGTCCAAGCAGCCACAGGTCCCTAAACGCTGAAGCTTTCTTT. The chain employs TRBV10-1 and TRBJ1-1, with a tentative D call TRBD1 (5 bases). CDR1 WNHNN and CDR2 SYGVQD come from the germline V gene (reference sequence). The V end lost 5 bases, the J end lost 6 bases, and 25 bases lay between the germline ends. The CDR3 loop spans 17 amino acids.

V gene TRBV7-2 combines with J gene TRBJ1-1; 7 bases match TRBD1. Germline CDR1 SGHTA, CDR2 FQGNSA. This CDR3 has 14 residues. With 6 bases clipped from V and 4 bases from J, the junction kept 8 bases outside the gene matches. The CDR3 sequence is CASSRQGLSTEAFF. CDR3 bases: TGTGCCAGCAGTCGACAGGGTTTGAGCACTGAAGCTTTCTTT.

V usage is TRBV4-2 and J usage is TRBJ1-2, with D uncertain. CDR3 size: 17 residues. The V end was cut by 0 bases, the J end by 5 bases, with 19 bases between. CDR1 and CDR2 from the germline V gene are LGHNA and YNFKEQ. The CDR3 nucleotides are TGTGCCAGCAGCCAAGAAAAAATTGCGGAGATACCGTATGGCTACACCTTC. Protein product: CASSQEKIAEIPYGYTF.

The J gene is TRBJ2-1, the V gene TRBV6-1, with a tentative D call TRBD1 (5 bases). The ends were cut back, 2 bases at V and 10 bases at J, with 15 bases in the middle. Germline V gives CDR1 MNHNS, CDR2 SASEGT. There are 14 residues in the CDR3. Written as DNA, the CDR3 is TGTGCCAGCAGTGAATGTCAGGGAAGGTGCGAGCAGTTCTTC. It translates to CASSECQGRCEQFF.

The V and J genes are TRBV9 and TRBJ1-2, with TRBD1 matching 8 bases. Germline V gene lookup returns CDR1 SGDLS and CDR2 YYNGEE. The J segment lost 8 bases and the V segment lost 3 bases, leaving 6 bases of the junction unmatched. The CDR3 extends over 13 amino acids. The CDR3: CASSDGQGGGYTF. The DNA for the CDR3 is TGTGCCAGCAGCGATGGACAGGGTGGCGGCTACACCTTC.